The clone carrying this TCR beta chain came up many times. Its antigen is as yet unknown. This entry is derived from a study of CD8 T cells in ankylosing spondylitis. Findings of the study overall: A CD8+ phenotype characterized the disease-linked clones, which were relatively rare in peripheral blood. In ankylosing spondylitis blood, a motif of roughly 8 highly homologous TCR beta variants appeared characteristic.

Generation of TCR beta libraries employed quantitative 5'-RACE incorporating molecular barcodes. TCRdb passed the 5' RACE reads through MiXCR, listing each CDR3 protein once. The table lists approximately 250,000 distinct CDR3 sequences, 8% to 9% of them singletons, with roughly 5% in the top ten. V was pared by 4 bases and J by 10 bases, with 11 bases of the junction left unmatched. The CDR3 totals 15 residues. CDR1 is SQVTM and CDR2 is ANQGSEA in the germline V gene. The origin of this receptor is a female donor with ankylosing spondylitis or in good health (not recorded which). The sample comprised blood, either unsorted or a sorted T cell fraction (not recorded which). The rearrangement joins TRBV29-1 to TRBJ2-1; 12 nucleotides agree with TRBD2. CDR3 DNA: TGCAGCGTTGGGAGTGGGACTAGCGGGCTTAGGGAGCAGTTCTTC. It encodes CSVGSGTSGLREQFF.